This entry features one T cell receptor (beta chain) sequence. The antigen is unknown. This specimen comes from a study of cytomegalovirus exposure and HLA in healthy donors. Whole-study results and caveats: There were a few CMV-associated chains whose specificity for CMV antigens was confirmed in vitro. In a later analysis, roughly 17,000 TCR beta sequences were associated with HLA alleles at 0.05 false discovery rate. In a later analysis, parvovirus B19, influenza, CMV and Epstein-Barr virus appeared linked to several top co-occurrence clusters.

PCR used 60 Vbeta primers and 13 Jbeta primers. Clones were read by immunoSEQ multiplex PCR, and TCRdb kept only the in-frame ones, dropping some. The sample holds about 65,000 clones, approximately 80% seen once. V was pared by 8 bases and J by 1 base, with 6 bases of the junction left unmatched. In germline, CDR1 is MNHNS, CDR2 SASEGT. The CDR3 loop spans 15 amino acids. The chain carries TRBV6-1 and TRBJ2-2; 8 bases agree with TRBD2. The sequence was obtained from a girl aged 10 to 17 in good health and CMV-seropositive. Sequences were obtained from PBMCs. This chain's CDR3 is CASRRGDLNTGELFF. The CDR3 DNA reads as TGTGCCAGCCGGCGGGGGGACCTGAACACCGGGGAGCTGTTTTTT.